Shown below are 24 T cell receptor beta chains from a single sample sequenced in a study of T-cell reconstitution after alpha-beta-depleted transplantation in children. During its preparation, the TCRbeta library received unique molecular identifiers. TCRdb used MiXCR to reprocess the PCR reads, holding one entry per CDR3 protein. The sample lists more than 90,000 distinct CDR3 sequences; 10% were seen once. The sample here was PBMCs, taken before TCRalphabeta/CD19-depleted stem cell transplant. The receptors originated from a boy between 2 and 10 years old with acute lymphoblastic leukemia, due to receive a stem cell transplant.

The chain combines TRBV28 with TRBJ2-3; the match to TRBD2 covers 8 bases. This CDR3 contains 12 residues. Germline CDR1 and CDR2: MDHEN and SYDVKM. CDR3 region: CVIAGSTDTQYF. CDR3 nucleotide sequence: TGTGTCATAGCGGGATCCACAGATACGCAGTATTTT.

This clonotype was recorded at least ten times. This rearrangement joins TRBV4-2 to TRBJ1-3; D is ambiguous. CDR3 length equals 14 residues. Trimming stripped 4 bases from V and 2 bases from J, with 9 bases between. The germline V gene has CDR1 LGHNA and CDR2 YNFKEQ. DNA for the CDR3: TGTGCCAGCAGCCCCAGGCAGACTGGAAACACCATATATTTT. Translation: CASSPRQTGNTIYF.

V and J are TRBV6-1 and TRBJ2-3; D possibly corresponds to TRBD2 (6 bases). Germline V CDR1 and CDR2: MNHNS, SASEGT. CDR3 size: 17 residues. Trimming pared 6 bases from V and 1 base from J, leaving 20 bases between. The CDR3: CASSGGGRYGGTDTQYF. The CDR3 DNA reads as TGTGCCAGCAGCGGAGGTGGGAGGTATGGTGGCACAGATACGCAGTATTTT.

This clonotype was detected ten times or more. The chain links TRBV12-3 or TRBV12-4 to TRBJ2-1; 11 bases match TRBD2. The CDR3 has 14 amino acids. J gave up 10 bases and V 3 bases, and 5 bases lay outside the gene matches. DNA of the CDR3: TGTGCCAGCAGTTTCCTAGCGGGAGGAGGGGAGCAGTTCTTC. Translation gives CASSFLAGGGEQFF.

A few counts support this clonotype. J is TRBJ1-5 and V is TRBV12-3 or TRBV12-4, with TRBD1 as a possible D gene (5 bases). The ends were cut back, 7 bases at V and 1 base at J, with 14 bases in the middle. This CDR3 has 15 residues. The CDR3 here is CASTRGRTSNQPQHF. The CDR3 DNA reads as TGTGCCAGCACCCGCGGAAGGACAAGCAATCAGCCCCAGCATTTT.

Notes on this clonotype: The junction departs from the called germline gene at one end, perhaps through a read error. The rearrangement uses TRBV10-3 and TRBJ2-5; maybe TRBD1 (6 bases). The CDR3 has 11 residues. Germline values: CDR1 ENHRY, CDR2 SYGVKD. The CDR3 loop reads CATGLQETQYF. The CDR3 DNA sequence: TGCGCTACAGGGCTGCAAGAGACCCAGTACTTC.

This clonotype has more than one count but fewer than ten. The chain joins TRBV12-3 or TRBV12-4 to TRBJ2-5; no firm D call. The V and J ends lost 4 bases and 5 bases respectively, with 8 bases between them. The CDR3 has 12 amino acids. CDR3 loop: CASSSGSETQYF. The DNA of the CDR3 is TGTGCCAGCAGTTCGGGTTCGGAGACCCAGTACTTC.

This chain joins TRBV11-2 and TRBJ2-6; D gene unclear. The CDR3 has 12 amino acids. Per germline, CDR1 SGHAT and CDR2 FQNNGV. V was trimmed by 5 bases and J by 7 bases, leaving 6 bases between them. The CDR3 region is CASSPSANVLTF. Here the CDR3 DNA reads TGTGCCAGCAGCCCCAGCGCCAACGTCCTGACTTTC.

This clonotype was observed many times. This chain links TRBV5-6 with TRBJ2-3; 8 nucleotides line up with TRBD2. Trimming at V came to 2 bases and at J to 0 bases, leaving 5 bases not matched to a gene. The CDR3 is 16 residues long. CDR1 and CDR2 from the germline V gene are SGHDT and YYEEEE. CDR3 nucleotides: TGTGCCAGCAGCTTAAGAGCGGGGGCTAGCACAGATACGCAGTATTTT. It yields the protein CASSLRAGASTDTQYF.

The rearrangement uses TRBV5-1 and TRBJ2-1; perhaps TRBD2 as D (5 bases). V shed 5 bases and J shed 1 base, with 13 bases lying between them. This CDR3 region has 15 residues. Germline V gene sequence: CDR1 SGHRS, CDR2 YFSETQ. The CDR3 reads CASSLLTGSYNEQFF. The CDR3 region has the DNA TGCGCCAGCAGTTTACTGACGGGGTCCTACAATGAGCAGTTCTTC.

In its sample, this clonotype was seen a few times. The chain uses TRBV9 and TRBJ2-1; perhaps D is TRBD1 or TRBD2 (7 bases each). Per germline, CDR1 SGDLS and CDR2 YYNGEE. Trimming pared 4 bases from V and 6 bases from J, leaving 17 bases between. The CDR3 runs to 15 residues. Here the CDR3 DNA reads TGTGCCAGCAGCTCTAGGGGGCGGGAGAGCAATGAGCAGTTCTTC. It is translated as CASSSRGRESNEQFF.

Many counts were recorded for this clonotype. The V call is TRBV7-9, the J call TRBJ2-1, with unresolved D. Trimming took 4 bases from V and 5 from J, leaving 15 bases between them. Germline V gene lookup returns CDR1 SEHNR and CDR2 FQNEAQ (reference sequence). The CDR3 is made up of 15 amino acids. The CDR3: CASSSTHLGDNEQFF. The CDR3, as DNA: TGTGCCAGCAGCTCCACCCACCTTGGCGACAATGAGCAGTTCTTC.

The sample holds many counts of this clonotype. The rearrangement joins TRBV10-3 to TRBJ2-2; D possibly corresponds to TRBD1 (6 bases). V was cut by 6 bases and J by 5 bases, with 13 bases left in between. This CDR3 contains 14 residues. CDR1 and CDR2 (germline): ENHRY, SYGVKD. The CDR3, as DNA: TGTGCCATCAGATCGGACAGCCCGACCGGGGAGCTGTTTTTT. It is translated as CAIRSDSPTGELFF.

The chain joins TRBV30 to TRBJ1-1, with D uncertain. This CDR3 is 13 amino acids long. Germline values: CDR1 GTSNPN, CDR2 SVGIG (reference sequence). With 5 bases removed from V and 1 base from J, the gap between germline ends came to 11 bases. The CDR3 DNA sequence: TGTGCCTGGGTCCTTTACCCGAACACTGAAGCTTTCTTT. Protein: CAWVLYPNTEAFF. The full variable domain, with the rest looked up from reference TRBV30 and TRBJ1-1, is SQTIHQWPATLVQPVGSPLSLECTVEGTSNPNLYWYRQAAGRGLQLLFYSVGIGQISSEVPQNLSASRPQDRQFILSSKKLLLSDSGFYLCAWVLYPNTEAFFGQGTRLTVV.

This clonotype was detected only a few times. The J gene is TRBJ2-3, the V gene TRBV7-9; tentatively, D is TRBD2 (7 bases). CDR3 size: 15 residues. In germline, CDR1 is SEHNR, CDR2 FQNEAQ (reference sequence). The V end was cut by 0 bases, the J end by 4 bases, with 11 bases between. CDR3 residues: CASSLATGGPDTQYF. Here the CDR3 DNA reads TGTGCCAGCAGCTTAGCAACGGGGGGCCCAGATACGCAGTATTTT.

This clonotype appeared a few times. The J gene is TRBJ2-3, the V gene TRBV19; 13 bases agree with TRBD2. The CDR3 contains 16 residues. The trim removed 7 bases at V and 2 bases at J, leaving 6 bases unmatched. Germline V gives CDR1 LNHDA, CDR2 SQIVND (reference sequence). Here the CDR3 DNA reads TGTGCCAGTACCCGGACTAGCGGGAGTTACACAGATACGCAGTATTTT. It yields the protein CASTRTSGSYTDTQYF.

The gene calls are TRBV5-1 and TRBJ2-7, with a possible D match to TRBD1 (7 bases). V dropped 4 bases and J dropped 4 bases, with 12 bases sitting between them. This CDR3 region has 13 residues. CDR1 and CDR2 from the germline V gene are SGHRS and YFSETQ. The CDR3 nucleotides are TGCGCCAGCAGCGTCAGGGGGACTTACGAGCAGTACTTC. Amino acid sequence: CASSVRGTYEQYF.

The chain joins TRBV6-1 to TRBJ2-7; TRBD2 might be the D (6 bases). The CDR3 contains 15 residues. The germline V and J ends were trimmed by 0 bases and 1 base, with 10 bases remaining between them. CDR1 is MNHNS, CDR2 SASEGT, per germline. CDR3 region: CASSEALEGSYEQYF. CDR3 sequence (DNA): TGTGCCAGCAGTGAAGCCCTGGAGGGTTCCTACGAGCAGTACTTC.

This clonotype was picked up a small number of times. The rearrangement joins TRBV5-1 to TRBJ1-2, with 7 bases aligning to TRBD1. CDR1 and CDR2 (germline): SGHRS, YFSETQ. V was pared by 0 bases and J by 6 bases, with 8 bases of the junction left unmatched. This CDR3 region has 15 residues. CDR3 coding DNA: TGCGCCAGCAGCTTGGATCAGGGGGTACGTGATGGCTACACCTTC. It codes for CASSLDQGVRDGYTF.

This clonotype has at least ten counts. The J gene is TRBJ2-1, the V gene TRBV20-1, with D perhaps matching TRBD2 (6 bases). CDR3 size: 15 residues. The germline V gene encodes CDR1 DFQATT and CDR2 SNEGSKA (reference sequence). The V gene lost 7 bases and the J gene lost 1 base, with 17 bases spanning the gap. The DNA of the CDR3 is TGCAGTGTCAGAGGAAGACGGGAGTCCTACAATGAGCAGTTCTTC. Its translation: CSVRGRRESYNEQFF.

This clonotype has ten or more counts. This chain joins TRBV27 and TRBJ2-5; 7 positions match TRBD1. After removal of 4 bases from V and 5 bases from J, the junction contained 7 bases not matched to a gene. CDR3 length: 14 amino acids. The germline V gene encodes CDR1 MNHEY and CDR2 SMNVEV (reference sequence). The CDR3 reads CASSSDRAYETQYF. The CDR3 region has the DNA TGTGCCAGCAGTTCCGACAGGGCTTACGAGACCCAGTACTTC.

This clonotype showed up just a few times. The rearrangement joins TRBV20-1 to TRBJ2-7; D call uncertain. The V gene's germline CDR1 is DFQATT and CDR2 SNEGSKA (reference sequence). The length of the CDR3 is 13 residues. Trimming removed 3 bases from V and 2 bases from J, with 11 bases in between. CDR3 amino acids: CSASPQRAYEQYF. CDR3 sequence (DNA): TGCAGTGCTAGTCCTCAGAGAGCCTACGAGCAGTACTTC.

The chain employs TRBV7-1 and TRBJ2-1; D unclear. TRBV7-1 is an open reading frame, and its role is uncertain. Trimming stripped 10 bases from V and 0 bases from J, with 16 bases between. The CDR3 is 15 amino acids. This chain's CDR3 is CAMSSMASSYNEQFF. CDR3 sequence (DNA): TGTGCCATGAGCTCGATGGCGAGCTCCTACAATGAGCAGTTCTTC.

This clonotype occurred a few times. The V call is TRBV7-2, the J call TRBJ2-7; 9 bases are a match to TRBD2. The CDR3 is made up of 17 amino acids. Germline-derived CDR1 and CDR2 are SGHTA and FQGNSA. With V trimmed by 5 bases and J by 4 bases, 15 bases remained unmatched. The chain's CDR3 is CASSRAHSGSSSYEQYF. For the CDR3, the DNA is TGTGCCAGCAGCCGAGCGCATAGCGGGAGTTCCTCGTACGAGCAGTACTTC.